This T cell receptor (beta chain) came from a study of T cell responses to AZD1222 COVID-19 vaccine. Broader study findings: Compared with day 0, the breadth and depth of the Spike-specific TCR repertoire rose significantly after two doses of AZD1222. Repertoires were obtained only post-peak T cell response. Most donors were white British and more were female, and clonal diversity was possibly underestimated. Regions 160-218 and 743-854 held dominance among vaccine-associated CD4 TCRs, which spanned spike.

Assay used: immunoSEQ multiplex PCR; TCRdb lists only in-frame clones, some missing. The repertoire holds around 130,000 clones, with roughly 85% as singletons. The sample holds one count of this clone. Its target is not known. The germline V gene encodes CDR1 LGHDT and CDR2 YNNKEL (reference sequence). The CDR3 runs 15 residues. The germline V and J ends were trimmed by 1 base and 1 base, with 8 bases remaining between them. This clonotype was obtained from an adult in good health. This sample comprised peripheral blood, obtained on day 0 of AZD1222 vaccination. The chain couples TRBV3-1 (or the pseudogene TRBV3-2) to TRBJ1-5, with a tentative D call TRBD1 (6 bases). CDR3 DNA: TGTGCCAGCAGCCAAGGGGGGCAGAGCAATCAGCCCCAGCATTTT. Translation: CASSQGGQSNQPQHF.